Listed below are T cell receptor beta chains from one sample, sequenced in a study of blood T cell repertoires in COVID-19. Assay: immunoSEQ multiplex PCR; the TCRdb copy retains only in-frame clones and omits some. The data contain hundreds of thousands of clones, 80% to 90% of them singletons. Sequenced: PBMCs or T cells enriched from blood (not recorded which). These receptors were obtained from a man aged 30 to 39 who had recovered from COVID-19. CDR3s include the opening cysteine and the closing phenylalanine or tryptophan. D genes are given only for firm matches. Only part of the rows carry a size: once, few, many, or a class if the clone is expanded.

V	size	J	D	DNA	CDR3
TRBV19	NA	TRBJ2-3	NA	TGTGCCAGTAGTACCCTGGGACTTTCCTACCCAGATACGCAGTATTTT	CASSTLGLSYPDTQYF
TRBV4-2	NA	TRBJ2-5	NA	TGTGCCAGCAGCCACCAGAAGAAGGAGTCCCAGTACTTC	CASSHQKKESQYF
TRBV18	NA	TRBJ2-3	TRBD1	TGTGCCAGCTCACCGTCCATTGGGGAGTTACAGGGGACGCAGTATTTT	CASSPSIGELQGTQYF
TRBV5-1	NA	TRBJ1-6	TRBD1	TGCGCCAGCAGCGCGGGACAGGGGGGCTCACCCCTCCACTTT	CASSAGQGGSPLHF
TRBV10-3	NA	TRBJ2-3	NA	TGTGCCATCAGCCCCTCGGACAGAATCACAGATACGCAGTATTTT	CAISPSDRITDTQYF
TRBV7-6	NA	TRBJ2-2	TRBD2	TGTGCCAGCACCCCCTCCGGCGGGAGGGGAACCGGGGAGCTGTTTTTT	CASTPSGGRGTGELFF
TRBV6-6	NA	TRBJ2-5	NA	TGTGCCAGCAGTTACGGGGGGGAGACCCAGTACTTC	CASSYGGETQYF
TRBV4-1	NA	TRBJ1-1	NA	TGCGCCAGCAGCCAAGAGGGGCGCACTGAAGCTTTCTTT	CASSQEGRTEAFF
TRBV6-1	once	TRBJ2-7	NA	TGTGCCAGCAGCTTCTCGCGGGACGAGCAGTACTTC	CASSFSRDEQYF
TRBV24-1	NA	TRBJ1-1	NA	TGTGCCACCAGTGATGAAAAGAGTGAAGCTTTCTTT	CATSDEKSEAFF
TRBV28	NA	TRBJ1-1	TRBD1	TGTGCCAGCAACCCACAGGGGCGATGGAACACTGAAGCTTTCTTT	CASNPQGRWNTEAFF
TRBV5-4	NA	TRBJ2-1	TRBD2	TGTGCCAGCAGCATCGGACTAGCGAGCCACAATGAGCAGTTCTTC	CASSIGLASHNEQFF
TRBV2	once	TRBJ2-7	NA	TGTGCCAGCACTCTCCGGTACGAGCAGTACTTC	CASTLRYEQYF
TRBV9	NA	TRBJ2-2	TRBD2	TGTGCCAGCAGCGCTCGACTAGCGGATTACACCGGGGAGCTGTTTTTT	CASSARLADYTGELFF
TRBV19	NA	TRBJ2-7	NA	TGTGCCAGTACCCCCAACAGCCTTACCTACGAGCAGTACTTC	CASTPNSLTYEQYF
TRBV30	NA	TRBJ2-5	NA	TGTGCCTGGAGGGGGCACCCCAGGGAGACCCAGTACTTC	CAWRGHPRETQYF
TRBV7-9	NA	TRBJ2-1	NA	TGTGCCAGCAGCTCGGGACGGGGACGGGGGAGGAATGAGCAGTTCTTC	CASSSGRGRGRNEQFF
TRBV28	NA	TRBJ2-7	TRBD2	TGTGCCAGCAGGAGCAGCGGGAGCTGGAACGAGCAGTACTTC	CASRSSGSWNEQYF
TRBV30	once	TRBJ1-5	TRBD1	TGTGCCTGGAGTCAAGACAGGGTTGGACAGCCCCAGCATTTT	CAWSQDRVGQPQHF
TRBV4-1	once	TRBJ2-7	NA	TGCGCCAACAGCCAAGGAGGCCACTACGAGCAGTACTTC	CANSQGGHYEQYF
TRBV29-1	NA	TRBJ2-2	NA	TGCAGCGTTGAAGGGAGGGACCAGAACACCGGGGAGCTGTTTTTT	CSVEGRDQNTGELFF
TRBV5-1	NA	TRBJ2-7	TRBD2	TGCGCCAGCAGCCGGGGACTAGCGGGCCCGAGCTCCTACGAGCAGTACTTC	CASSRGLAGPSSYEQYF
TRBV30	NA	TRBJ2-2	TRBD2	TGTGCCTGGAGTGATAAGGGACTAGCTTTTGGGGAGCTGTTTTTT	CAWSDKGLAFGELFF
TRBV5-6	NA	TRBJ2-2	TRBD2	TGTGCCAGCAGCTTACCTAGCGGGAGAGTTGCCGGGGAGCTGTTTTTT	CASSLPSGRVAGELFF
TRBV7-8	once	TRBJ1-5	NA	TGTGCCAGCAGCTTAGCGTGGGGCAGTAGCAATCAGCCCCAGCATTTT	CASSLAWGSSNQPQHF
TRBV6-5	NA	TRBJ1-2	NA	TGTGCCAGCAGCCCCGGGGGGGGAATTTATGGCTACACCTTC	CASSPGGGIYGYTF
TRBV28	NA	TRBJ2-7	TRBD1	TGTGCCAGCAGTTTAATACTGGGACAGGGCACCTACGAGCAGTACTTC	CASSLILGQGTYEQYF
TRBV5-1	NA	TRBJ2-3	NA	TGCGCCAGCAGCTGGAAAGGGGCGTTGAGCACAGATACGCAGTATTTT	CASSWKGALSTDTQYF
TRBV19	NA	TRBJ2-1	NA	TGTGCCAGTAGTATGCGGGTGTCTTACAATGAGCAGTTCTTC	CASSMRVSYNEQFF
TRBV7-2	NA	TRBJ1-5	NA	TGTGCCAGCAGCTTAGCACCAGGTCAGCCCCAGCATTTT	CASSLAPGQPQHF
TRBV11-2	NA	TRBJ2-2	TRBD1	TGTGCCAGCAGCTCCACGGGACAGGGTATTACCGGGGAGCTGTTTTTT	CASSSTGQGITGELFF
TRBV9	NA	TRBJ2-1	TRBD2	TGTGCCAGCAGCTTGCGGACTAGCGGAGCTGCTAATAATGAGCAGTTCTTC	CASSLRTSGAANNEQFF
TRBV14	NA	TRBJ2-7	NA	TGTGCCAGCAGCCAAGATCAGGGGCATTCCCCGTGCTACGAGCAGTACTTC	CASSQDQGHSPCYEQYF
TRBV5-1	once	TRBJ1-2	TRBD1	TGCGCCAGCAGCTTAACGGGACAGAACTCTAACTATGGCTACACCTTC	CASSLTGQNSNYGYTF
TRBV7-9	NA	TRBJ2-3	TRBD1	TGTGCCAGCATGAGGGGGCCAGATACGCAGTATTTT	CASMRGPDTQYF
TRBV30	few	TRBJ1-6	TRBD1	TGTGCCTGGAGCCGACAGGGTGTTTCACCCCTCCACTTT	CAWSRQGVSPLHF
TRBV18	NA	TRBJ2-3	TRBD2	TGTGCCAGCTCACCACCGACTAGCGGGGGAGCCGGCACAGATACGCAGTATTTT	CASSPPTSGGAGTDTQYF
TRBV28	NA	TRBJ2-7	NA	TGTGCCGAATCGGCAGGGCCTACCTACGAGCAGTACTTC	CAESAGPTYEQYF
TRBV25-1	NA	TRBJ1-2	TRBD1	TGTGCCAGCAGCGCCTGGGGGACAGGGGGCGTCTATGGCTACACCTTC	CASSAWGTGGVYGYTF
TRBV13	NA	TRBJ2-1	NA	TGTGCCAGCAGCGGACTTCCGGGCGGGATTGTCCGGAACAATGAGCAGTTCTTC	CASSGLPGGIVRNNEQFF